This T cell receptor (beta chain) comes out of a study of Graves' ophthalmopathy and Graves' hyperthyroidism. Using RNA transcripts, the TCR beta CDR3 regions were amplified. HTBI primers served in a first-round RT-PCR, which a second-round multiplex PCR followed. TCRdb redid the calling of the multiplex PCR reads with MiXCR, one entry per CDR3 protein. The table lists fewer than 250,000 distinct CDR3 sequences, 25% to 30% of them singletons. The CDR3 spans 14 residues. Germline CDR1 is LGHDT and CDR2 is YNNKEL (reference sequence). Trimming stripped 0 bases from V and 2 bases from J, with 4 bases between. This clonotype has ten or more counts.

The chain links TRBV3-1 to TRBJ2-2; D is undetermined. The clonotype was recovered from a man aged 50 or older with Graves' ophthalmopathy. The sequenced material came from peripheral blood. Here the CDR3 reads CASSQDTNTGELFF. The DNA for the CDR3 is TGTGCCAGCAGCCAAGATACCAACACCGGGGAGCTGTTTTTT.